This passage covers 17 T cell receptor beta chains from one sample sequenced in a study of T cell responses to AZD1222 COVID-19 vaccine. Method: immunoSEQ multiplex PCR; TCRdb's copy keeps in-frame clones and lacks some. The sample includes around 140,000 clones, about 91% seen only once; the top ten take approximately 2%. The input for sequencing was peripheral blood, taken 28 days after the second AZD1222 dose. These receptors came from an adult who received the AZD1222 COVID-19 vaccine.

The CDR3 spells CASSTDRPNQPQHF. Here the CDR3 DNA reads TGTGCCAGTAGTACAGACAGGCCCAATCAGCCCCAGCATTTT. The chain links TRBV19 to TRBJ1-5; TRBD1 might be the D (6 bases). The CDR3 runs to 14 residues. The V and J ends lost 4 bases and 3 bases respectively, with 10 bases between them. The germline V gene encodes CDR1 LNHDA and CDR2 SQIVND (reference sequence).

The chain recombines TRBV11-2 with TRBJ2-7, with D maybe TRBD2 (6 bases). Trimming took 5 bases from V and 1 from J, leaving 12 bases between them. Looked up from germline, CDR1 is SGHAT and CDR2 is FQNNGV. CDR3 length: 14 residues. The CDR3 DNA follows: TGTGCCAGCAGCATAGCGGAACCATCCTACGAGCAGTACGTC. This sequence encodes CASSIAEPSYEQYV.

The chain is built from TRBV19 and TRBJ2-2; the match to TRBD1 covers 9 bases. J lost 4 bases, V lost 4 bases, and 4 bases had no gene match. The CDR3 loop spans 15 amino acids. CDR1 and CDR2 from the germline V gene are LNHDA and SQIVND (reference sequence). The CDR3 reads CASSKGQGTTGELFF. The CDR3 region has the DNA TGTGCCAGTAGTAAGGGACAGGGTACCACCGGGGAGCTGTTTTTT.

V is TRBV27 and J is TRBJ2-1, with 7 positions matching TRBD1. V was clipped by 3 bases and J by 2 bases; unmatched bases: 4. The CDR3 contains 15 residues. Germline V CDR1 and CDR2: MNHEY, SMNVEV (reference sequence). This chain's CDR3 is CASSLGRGTYNEQFF. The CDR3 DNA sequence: TGTGCCAGCAGTTTGGGCAGGGGGACCTACAATGAGCAGTTCTTC.

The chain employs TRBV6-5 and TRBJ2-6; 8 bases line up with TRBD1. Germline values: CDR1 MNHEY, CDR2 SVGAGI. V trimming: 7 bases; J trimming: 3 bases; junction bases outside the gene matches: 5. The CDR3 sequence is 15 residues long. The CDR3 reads CASTLQGVGANVLTF. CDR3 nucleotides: TGTGCCAGCACCCTACAGGGGGTTGGGGCCAACGTCCTGACTTTC.

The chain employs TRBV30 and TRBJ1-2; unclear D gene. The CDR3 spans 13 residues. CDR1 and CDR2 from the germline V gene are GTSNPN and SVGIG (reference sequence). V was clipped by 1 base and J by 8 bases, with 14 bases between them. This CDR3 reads CAWSALPAKGYTF. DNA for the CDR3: TGTGCCTGGAGTGCCCTACCTGCTAAGGGCTACACCTTC.

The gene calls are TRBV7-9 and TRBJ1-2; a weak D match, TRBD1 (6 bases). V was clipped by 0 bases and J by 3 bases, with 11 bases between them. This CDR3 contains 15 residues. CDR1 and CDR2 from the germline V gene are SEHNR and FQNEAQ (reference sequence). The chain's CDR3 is CASSLASGQYYGYTF. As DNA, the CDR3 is TGTGCCAGCAGCTTAGCCAGCGGACAGTACTATGGCTACACCTTC.

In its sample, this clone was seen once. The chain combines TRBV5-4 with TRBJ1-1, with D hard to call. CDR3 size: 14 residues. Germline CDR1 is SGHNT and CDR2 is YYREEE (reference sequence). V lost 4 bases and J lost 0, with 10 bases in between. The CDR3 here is CASSRKTVNTEAFF. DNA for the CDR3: TGTGCCAGCAGCCGAAAGACGGTGAACACTGAAGCTTTCTTT.

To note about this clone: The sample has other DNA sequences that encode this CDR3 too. Here the CDR3 reads CASSPGGSYNSPLHF. CDR3 bases: TGTGCCAGCAGCCCGGGGGGGTCCTATAATTCACCCCTCCACTTT. This chain connects TRBV11-2 to TRBJ1-6; D might be TRBD1 (5 bases). The V end lost 5 bases, the J end lost 1 base, and 9 bases lay between the germline ends. The V gene's germline CDR1 is SGHAT and CDR2 FQNNGV. This CDR3 has 15 amino acids.

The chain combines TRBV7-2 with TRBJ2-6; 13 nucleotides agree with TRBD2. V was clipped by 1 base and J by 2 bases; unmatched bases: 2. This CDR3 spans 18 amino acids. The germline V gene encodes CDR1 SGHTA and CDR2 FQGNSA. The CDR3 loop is CASSLVGTSGTGANVLTF. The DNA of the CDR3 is TGTGCCAGCAGCTTAGTTGGGACTAGCGGGACTGGGGCCAACGTCCTGACTTTC.

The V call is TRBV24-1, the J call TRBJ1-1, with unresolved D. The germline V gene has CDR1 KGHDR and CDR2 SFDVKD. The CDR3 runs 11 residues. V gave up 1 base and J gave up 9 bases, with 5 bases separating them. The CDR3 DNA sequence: TGTGCCACCAGTGATTTCCAGCAAGCTTTCTTT. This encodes CATSDFQQAFF.

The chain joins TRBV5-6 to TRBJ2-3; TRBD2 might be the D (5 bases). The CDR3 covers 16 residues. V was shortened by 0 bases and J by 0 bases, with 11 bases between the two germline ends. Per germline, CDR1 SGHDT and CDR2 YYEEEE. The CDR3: CASSLVGLTSTDTQYF. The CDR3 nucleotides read TGTGCCAGCAGCTTGGTCGGACTGACTAGCACAGATACGCAGTATTTT.

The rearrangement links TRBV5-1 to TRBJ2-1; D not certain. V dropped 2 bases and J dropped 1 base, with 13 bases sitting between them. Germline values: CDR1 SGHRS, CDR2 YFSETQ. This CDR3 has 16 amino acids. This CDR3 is CASSFKGPESYNEQFF. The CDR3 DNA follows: TGCGCCAGCAGCTTTAAGGGTCCCGAATCCTACAATGAGCAGTTCTTC.

The CDR3 nucleotides are TGTGCCACCAGCAGCCAAACCGAATCCAGGCGCACGCAGTATTTT. Translated, it gives CATSSQTESRRTQYF. This rearrangement joins TRBV15 to TRBJ2-3; D uncertain. CDR1 is LNHNV and CDR2 is YYDKDF in the germline V gene (reference sequence). CDR3 length: 15 residues. V shed 3 bases and J shed 9 bases, with 19 bases lying between them.

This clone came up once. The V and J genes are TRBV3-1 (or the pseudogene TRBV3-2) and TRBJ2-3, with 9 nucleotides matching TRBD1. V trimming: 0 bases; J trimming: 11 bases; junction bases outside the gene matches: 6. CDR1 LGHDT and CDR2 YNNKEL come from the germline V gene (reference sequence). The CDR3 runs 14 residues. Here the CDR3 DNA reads TGTGCCAGCAGCCAAGATAAGGGACAGGGTTGGCAGTATTTT. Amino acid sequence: CASSQDKGQGWQYF.

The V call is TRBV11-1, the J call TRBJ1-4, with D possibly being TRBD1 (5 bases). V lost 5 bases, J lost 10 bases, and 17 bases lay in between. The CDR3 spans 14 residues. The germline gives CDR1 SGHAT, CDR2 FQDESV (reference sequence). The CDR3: CASSATGGVGKLFF. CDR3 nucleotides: TGTGCCAGCAGCGCTACGGGGGGTGTGGGAAAACTGTTTTTT. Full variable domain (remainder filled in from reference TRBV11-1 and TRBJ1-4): EAEVAQSPRYKITEKSQAVAFWCDPISGHATLYWYRQILGQGPELLVQFQDESVVDDSQLPKDRFSAERLKGVDSTLKIQPAELGDSAMYLCASSATGGVGKLFFGSGTQLSVL.

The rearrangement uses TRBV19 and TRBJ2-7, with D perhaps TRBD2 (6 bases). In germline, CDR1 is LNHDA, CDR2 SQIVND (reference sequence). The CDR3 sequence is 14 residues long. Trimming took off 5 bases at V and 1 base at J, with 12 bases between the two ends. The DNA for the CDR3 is TGTGCCAGTAGTCCGGGACTGTATTCCTACGAGCAGTACTTC. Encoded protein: CASSPGLYSYEQYF.